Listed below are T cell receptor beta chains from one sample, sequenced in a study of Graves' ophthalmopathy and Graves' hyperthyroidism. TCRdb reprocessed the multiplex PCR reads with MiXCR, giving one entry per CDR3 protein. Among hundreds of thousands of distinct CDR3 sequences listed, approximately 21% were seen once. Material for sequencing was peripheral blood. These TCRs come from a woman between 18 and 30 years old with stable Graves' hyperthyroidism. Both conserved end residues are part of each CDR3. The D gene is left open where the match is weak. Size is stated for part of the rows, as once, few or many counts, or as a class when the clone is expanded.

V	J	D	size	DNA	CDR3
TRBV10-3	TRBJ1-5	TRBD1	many	TGTGCCATCAGTTCACAGGGGGATCAGCCCCAGCATTTT	CAISSQGDQPQHF
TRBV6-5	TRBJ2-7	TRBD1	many	TGTGCCAGCAGTTATGGGCAGGGGGTCTACGAGCAGTACTTC	CASSYGQGVYEQYF
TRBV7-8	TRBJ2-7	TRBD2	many	TGTGCCAGCAGCTTAGCGGCTAGCGGGAGTTATTCCTACGAGCAGTACTTC	CASSLAASGSYSYEQYF
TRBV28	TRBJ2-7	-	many	TGTGCCAGCACAGCCGGGACTGGGACCTACGAGCAGTACTTC	CASTAGTGTYEQYF
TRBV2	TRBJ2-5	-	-	TGTGCCAGCAGTGCTGGAGGAGGCTATGGAGAGACCCAGTACTTC	CASSAGGGYGETQYF
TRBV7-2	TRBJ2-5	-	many	TGTGCCAGCAGCTTACACAGGGCGCGGCAAGAGACCCAGTACTTC	CASSLHRARQETQYF
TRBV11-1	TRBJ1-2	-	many	TGTGCCAGCAGCGCTAATATAGGGGAGAACTATGGCTACACCTTC	CASSANIGENYGYTF
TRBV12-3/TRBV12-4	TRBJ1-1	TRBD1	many	TGTGCCAGCAGTTTGGCGGGGACAGGGGATCAGGCTTTCTTT	CASSLAGTGDQAFF
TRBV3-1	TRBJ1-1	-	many	TGTGCCAGCAGACGAGGTTATCGAGCTTTCTTT	CASRRGYRAFF
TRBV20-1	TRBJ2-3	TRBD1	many	TGCAGTGCTAGAGATGCGACAGGGCGGACGGATACAGATACGCAGTATTTT	CSARDATGRTDTDTQYF
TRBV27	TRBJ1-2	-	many	TGTGCCAGCAGTTTAAGGTGGCAGGGCAACTATGGCTACACCTTC	CASSLRWQGNYGYTF
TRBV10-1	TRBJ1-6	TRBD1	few	TGCGCCAGCAGCGCCGGGACAGATTATAATTCACCCCTCCACTTT	CASSAGTDYNSPLHF
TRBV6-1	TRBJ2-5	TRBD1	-	TGTGCCGGGGACAGGGGAGAGACCCAGTACTTC	CAGDRGETQYF
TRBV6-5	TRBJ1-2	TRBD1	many	TGTGCCAGCAGTTTGACAGGGTTCCCTAACTATGGCTACACCTTC	CASSLTGFPNYGYTF
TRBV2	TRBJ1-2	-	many	TGTGCCAGCAGTCCGCGGACAGCGGCTGGCTACACCTTC	CASSPRTAAGYTF
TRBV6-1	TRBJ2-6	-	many	TGTGCCAGCAAGCCAAGCCCCAACTCTGGGGCCAACGTCCTGACTTTC	CASKPSPNSGANVLTF
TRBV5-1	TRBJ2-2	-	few	TGCGCCAGCAGCTTCGGTGGGATCGGGGAGCTGTTTTTT	CASSFGGIGELFF
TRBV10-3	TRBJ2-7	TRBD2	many	TGTGCCATCAGTGGACCAGGGGTAGCGGGAGTGAACGAGCAGTACTTC	CAISGPGVAGVNEQYF
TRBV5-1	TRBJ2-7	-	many	TGCGCCAGCAGCTTGTACCGGTCCTTACAGGGCTCCTACGAGCAGTACTTC	CASSLYRSLQGSYEQYF
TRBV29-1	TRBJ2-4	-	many	TGCAGCGTTGAGGCAGGACGTCGGGACATTCAGTACTTC	CSVEAGRRDIQYF
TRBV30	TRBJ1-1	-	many	TGTGCCTGGAGTGTAGGAATGAGGAAAGGCTTCGCATCTTTCTTT	CAWSVGMRKGFASFF
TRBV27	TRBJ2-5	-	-	TGTGCCAGCAGTCTAACAGGGTCAGAGACCCAGTACTTC	CASSLTGSETQYF
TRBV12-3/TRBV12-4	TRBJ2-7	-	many	TGTGCCAGCAGACCTAGCGGGACAGGCGAGCAGTACTTC	CASRPSGTGEQYF
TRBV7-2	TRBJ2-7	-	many	TGTGCCAGCAGCCCGGGGAGAGACTACGAGCAGTACTTC	CASSPGRDYEQYF
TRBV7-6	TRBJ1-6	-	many	TGTGCCAGCAGCTTAGCCGGCAGGGTCGATAATTCACCCCTCCACTTT	CASSLAGRVDNSPLHF
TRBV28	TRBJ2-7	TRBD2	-	TGTGCCAGCAGTTTAATAGGACTAGTTTCTTACGAGCAGTACTTC	CASSLIGLVSYEQYF
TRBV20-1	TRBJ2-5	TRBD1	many	TGCAGTGCTCCGGTGACAGGGGAAGAGACCCAGTACTTC	CSAPVTGEETQYF
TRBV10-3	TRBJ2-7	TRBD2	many	TGTGCCATCAGGACTAGCGGGAGGTCCCCGTTGGACGAGCAGTACTTC	CAIRTSGRSPLDEQYF
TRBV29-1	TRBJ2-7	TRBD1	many	TGCAGCGTTGAGGGCGGGACAGGGCGATACGAGCAGTACTTC	CSVEGGTGRYEQYF
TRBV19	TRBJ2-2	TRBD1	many	TGTGCCAGTAGTTTTCCCCCTGGACAGGGAGTCACCGGGGAGCTGTTTTTT	CASSFPPGQGVTGELFF
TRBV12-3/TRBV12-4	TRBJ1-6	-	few	TGTGCCAGCAGTCCTCGGACAGATAATTCACCCCTCCACTTT	CASSPRTDNSPLHF
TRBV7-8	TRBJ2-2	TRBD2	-	TGTGCCAGCAGCTTAGCGGCTAGCGGAATAACCGGGGAGCTGTGTTTT	CASSLAASGITGELCF
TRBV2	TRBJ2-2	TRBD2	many	TGTGCCAGCAGCACCACTAGCGGGGGGGAGCTGTTTTTT	CASSTTSGGELFF
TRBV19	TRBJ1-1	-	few	TGTGCCAGTAGTATGGTTCTGGAGCACACTGAAGCTTTCTTT	CASSMVLEHTEAFF
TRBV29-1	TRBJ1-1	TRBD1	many	TGCAGCGTTCAAGGGGGCATTAACACTGAAGCTTTCTTT	CSVQGGINTEAFF
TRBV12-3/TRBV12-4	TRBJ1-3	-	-	TGTGCCAGCATCGGTGCGGGAAACACCATATATTTT	CASIGAGNTIYF
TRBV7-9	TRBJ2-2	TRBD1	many	TGTGCCAGCAGCTTATCTTACAGGGGGCCGAACACCGGGGAGCTGTTTTTT	CASSLSYRGPNTGELFF
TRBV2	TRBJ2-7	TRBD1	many	TGTGCCAGCAGTGAATTGGGGACAGGTCCTCCGCAGTACTTC	CASSELGTGPPQYF
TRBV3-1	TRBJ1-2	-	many	TGTGCCAGCAGCCAATATACAGGGCCCTATGGCTACACCTTC	CASSQYTGPYGYTF
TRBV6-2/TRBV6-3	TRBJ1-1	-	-	TGTGCCAGCAGTTACGTGGAGGACGCCTCGAACACTGAAGCTTTCTTT	CASSYVEDASNTEAFF
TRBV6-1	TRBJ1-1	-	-	TGTGCCAGCAGCCACGGGGGGACGGACCACGGGGGTGAAGCTTTCTTT	CASSHGGTDHGGEAFF
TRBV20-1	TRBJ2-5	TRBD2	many	TGCAGTGCTAGAAGCGGGAGGCATTGGGAGACCCAGTACTTC	CSARSGRHWETQYF
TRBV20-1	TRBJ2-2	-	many	TGCAGTGCTACTAGTGGCCGGGAGCTGTTTTTT	CSATSGRELFF
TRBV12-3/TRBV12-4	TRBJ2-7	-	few	TGTGCCAGCAGCCGCCAACGGGGGTACGAGCAGTACTTC	CASSRQRGYEQYF
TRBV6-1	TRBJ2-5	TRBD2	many	TGTGCCAGCAGCAAACTAGCGGGGCAAGAGACCCAGTACTTC	CASSKLAGQETQYF
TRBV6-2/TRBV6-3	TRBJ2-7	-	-	TGTGCCAGCAGTTTACCCATATCCCGGGACATATCGGAGCAGTACTTC	CASSLPISRDISEQYF
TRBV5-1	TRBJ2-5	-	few	TGCGCCAGCAGCGCGGCAGGGACAGAGACCCAGTACTTC	CASSAAGTETQYF
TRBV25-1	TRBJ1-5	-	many	TGTGCCAGCAGTGAGGCCAGGGTCAATCAGCCCCAGCATTTT	CASSEARVNQPQHF
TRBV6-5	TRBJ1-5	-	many	TGTGCCAGCAGTTACGACACAAGGGGTCAGCCCCAGCATTTT	CASSYDTRGQPQHF
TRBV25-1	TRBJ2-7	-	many	TGTGCCAGCAGTGATGTGGGACGGAGCTACGAGCAGTACTTC	CASSDVGRSYEQYF
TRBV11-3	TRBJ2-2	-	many	TGTGCCAGCAGCTTAGGCCACGCGGGCACCGGGGAGCTGTTTTTT	CASSLGHAGTGELFF
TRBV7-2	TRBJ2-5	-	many	TGTGCCAGCAGCTCCGACAGGAGGGCCTTTGAGGAGACCCAGTACTTC	CASSSDRRAFEETQYF
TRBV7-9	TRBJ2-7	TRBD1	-	TGTGCCAGCAGTGACAGGGAATTGGCCTACGAGCAGTACTTC	CASSDRELAYEQYF
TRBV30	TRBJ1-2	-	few	TGTGCCTGGAGTGTACTGGGAGCGTCGACGGATGGCTACACCTTC	CAWSVLGASTDGYTF
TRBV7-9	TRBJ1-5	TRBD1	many	TGTGCCAGCAGCGGATCGGGGACAGAGAAAAGTCAGCCCCAGCATTTT	CASSGSGTEKSQPQHF
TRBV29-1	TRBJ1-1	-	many	TGCAGCGTTGGTTTCAAGGCTGAGAACACTGAAGCTTTCTTT	CSVGFKAENTEAFF
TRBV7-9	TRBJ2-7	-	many	TGTGCCAGCAGCTCTACAGGGTTTCCCTACGAGCAGTACTTC	CASSSTGFPYEQYF
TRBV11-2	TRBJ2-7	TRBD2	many	TGTGCCAGCAGAGGGACTAGCGGGGATTACGAGCAGTACTTC	CASRGTSGDYEQYF
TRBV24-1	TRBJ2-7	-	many	TGTGCCAACGGGACCGCTCCCTACGAGCAGTACTTC	CANGTAPYEQYF
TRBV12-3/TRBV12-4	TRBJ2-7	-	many	TGTGCCAGCAGTTACCACTGGAACGAGCAGTACTTC	CASSYHWNEQYF